This T cell receptor (beta chain) was captured by sequencing in a study of T cells after yellow fever vaccination. TCRdb re-called the 5' RACE reads with MiXCR, one entry per CDR3 protein. Among roughly 50,000 distinct CDR3 sequences listed, 7.4% were seen once. This clonotype showed up many times. CDR1 and CDR2 (germline): LGHNA, YSLEER. V was shortened by 0 bases and J by 0 bases, with 20 bases between the two germline ends. This CDR3 region has 20 residues. The J gene is TRBJ2-2, the V gene TRBV4-3, with no clear D. The TCR was taken from a man aged 18 to 30 who received the YFV17D yellow fever vaccine. Specimen: CD8+ T cells sorted from PBMCs, collected roughly 15 days after the first yellow fever vaccination. The CDR3 sequence: CASSQDRAVLTSTNTGELFF. Written as DNA, the CDR3 is TGCGCCAGCAGCCAAGATAGGGCCGTCCTAACCTCTACGAACACCGGGGAGCTGTTTTTT.